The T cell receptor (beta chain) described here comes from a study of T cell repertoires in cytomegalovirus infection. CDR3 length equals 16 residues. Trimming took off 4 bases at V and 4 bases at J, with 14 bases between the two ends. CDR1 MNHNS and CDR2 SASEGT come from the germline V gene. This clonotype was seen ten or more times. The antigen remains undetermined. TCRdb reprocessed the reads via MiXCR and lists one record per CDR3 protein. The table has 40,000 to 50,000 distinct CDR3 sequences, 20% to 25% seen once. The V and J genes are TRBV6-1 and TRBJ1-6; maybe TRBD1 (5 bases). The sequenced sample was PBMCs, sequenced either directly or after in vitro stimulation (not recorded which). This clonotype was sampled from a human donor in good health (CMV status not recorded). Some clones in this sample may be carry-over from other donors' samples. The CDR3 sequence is CASSGTGTDYNSPLHF. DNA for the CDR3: TGTGCCAGCAGTGGAACCGGGACCGATTATAATTCACCCCTCCACTTT.